Listed below are T cell receptor beta chains from one sample, sequenced in a study of vaccination and CD4 T cells after COVID-19. TCRdb passed the PCR reads through MiXCR, listing each CDR3 protein once. The sample records 35,000 to 45,000 distinct CDR3 sequences, about 35% being singletons. Here the sequenced sample was CD4+ T cells from blood, taken about 7 months after SARS-CoV-2 vaccination. The source is a human donor who had recovered from COVID-19. CDR3s include the opening cysteine and the closing phenylalanine or tryptophan. D genes are given only for firm matches. Some rows mark clone size as missing; the rest say once, few, many or name a class of expanded clone.

V gene,J gene,clone size,D gene,CDR3 DNA,CDR3 protein
TRBV19,TRBJ2-1,-,-,TGTGCCAGTATTGGGGCAGCCCCAAGCTCCTACAATGAGCAGTTCTTC,CASIGAAPSSYNEQFF
TRBV7-2,TRBJ2-2,-,-,TGTGCCAGCAGCTTATACGTCGGGGGAAACACCGGGGAGCTGTTTTTT,CASSLYVGGNTGELFF
TRBV19,TRBJ2-7,few,-,TGTGCCAGTAGAGGCTCAGGGAGTCGCGAGCAGTACTTC,CASRGSGSREQYF
TRBV20-1,TRBJ2-7,-,-,TGCAGTACTAGAGAAGGAACTGGGCGGGGCAACTACGAGCAGTACTTC,CSTREGTGRGNYEQYF
TRBV28,TRBJ1-3,few,-,TGTGCCAGCAGTTTACGGGCGGCTGGAAACACCATATATTTT,CASSLRAAGNTIYF
TRBV6-2/TRBV6-3,TRBJ2-2,-,-,TGTGCCAGCAGCTCATTGAGAGGGGAGCTGTTTTTT,CASSSLRGELFF
TRBV5-8,TRBJ2-5,-,TRBD2,TGTGCCAGCAGCTTGGGGACTAGCGGGGGGTCAGAGACCCAGTACTTC,CASSLGTSGGSETQYF
TRBV6-5,TRBJ2-3,-,-,TGTGCCAGCAGTTCCGGCGCAGATACGCAGTATTTT,CASSSGADTQYF
TRBV7-9,TRBJ2-1,-,TRBD2,TGTGCCAGCAGTCCTAGACTAGCGGGAGGGGCGCTTCGGCAGTTCTTC,CASSPRLAGGALRQFF
TRBV19,TRBJ1-5,-,TRBD1,TGTGCCAGTAGTATGTGGGACAGGGTCGTAGGTCAGCCCCAGCATTTT,CASSMWDRVVGQPQHF
TRBV7-2,TRBJ2-3,-,-,TGTGCCAGCAGCTTATCCCTAGCGTCCGATACGCAGTATTTT,CASSLSLASDTQYF
TRBV19,TRBJ1-5,-,TRBD1,TGTGCCAGTAGTCCGGACAGGGGGCGTCAGCCCCAGCATTTT,CASSPDRGRQPQHF
TRBV6-1,TRBJ1-2,-,-,TGTGCCAGCAGTGAACTTCCTCAGGGAGAGCTGGCCTATGGCTACACCTTC,CASSELPQGELAYGYTF
TRBV5-4,TRBJ1-2,-,-,TGTGCCAGCATCCGGTGGGATGGCTACACCTTC,CASIRWDGYTF
TRBV20-1,TRBJ1-5,-,-,TGCAGTGCTAGAAGTTCGGGGGATCAGCCCCAGCATTTT,CSARSSGDQPQHF
TRBV6-1,TRBJ2-5,few,TRBD1,TGTGCCAGCAGTGAACTTGCGACAGGGGTTGGGCGGGAGACCCAGTACTTC,CASSELATGVGRETQYF
TRBV2,TRBJ2-1,-,TRBD1,TGTGCCAGCAGTGACGGGACAGGGGGTTTGAATGAGCAGTTCTTC,CASSDGTGGLNEQFF
TRBV20-1,TRBJ1-2,few,TRBD1,TGCAGTGCTAGTGCAAGGGGGCAGATCCATCGTGGCTACACCTTC,CSASARGQIHRGYTF
TRBV2,TRBJ2-5,-,-,TGTGCCAGCAATCCCCAAGGACAGATGATGGAGACCCAGTACTTC,CASNPQGQMMETQYF
TRBV5-1,TRBJ2-5,-,-,TGCGCCAGCAGCTTGGGGCAGGGTATGGGAGAGACCCAGTACTTC,CASSLGQGMGETQYF
TRBV19,TRBJ2-3,-,-,TGTGCCAGTAGTACCGGTCCAGATACGCAGTATTTT,CASSTGPDTQYF
TRBV29-1,TRBJ2-1,-,-,TGCAGCGTGGGAGCAGGGAAAAATGAGCAGTTCTTC,CSVGAGKNEQFF
TRBV7-8,TRBJ2-7,few,-,TGTGCCAGCAGCTTCCAATTTGGGAGCTTCTACGAGCAGTACTTC,CASSFQFGSFYEQYF
TRBV9,TRBJ2-1,once,-,TGTGCCAGCAGCGTAGACGGGTACAATGAGCAGTTCTTC,CASSVDGYNEQFF
TRBV6-4,TRBJ2-5,few,-,TGTGCCAGCAGTGAGAATGCGGGTACCCAAGAGACCCAGTACTTC,CASSENAGTQETQYF
TRBV15,TRBJ2-3,medium-sized,TRBD1,TGTGCCACCGACAGGGGGCGGACAGATACGCAGTATTTT,CATDRGRTDTQYF
TRBV20-1,TRBJ1-2,few,-,TGCAGTGCCCTGACAGACTTCGAAGTCGCAGGCTACACCTTC,CSALTDFEVAGYTF
TRBV4-2,TRBJ2-1,-,TRBD2,TGTGCCAGCAGCCAACGGGGGGGTTACAATGAGCAGTTCTTC,CASSQRGGYNEQFF
TRBV27,TRBJ2-1,once,TRBD2,TGTGCCAGCAGTCCGGGAGGCTCCTACAATGAGCAGTTCTTC,CASSPGGSYNEQFF
TRBV2,TRBJ1-1,-,TRBD1,TGTGCCAGCAGTTCACGGACAGGGAGGAACACTGAAGCTTTCTTT,CASSSRTGRNTEAFF
TRBV10-3,TRBJ2-3,-,-,TGTGCCATCAGTGAGAAGGCAGGGGCAGCAGATACGCAGTATTTT,CAISEKAGAADTQYF
TRBV27,TRBJ2-3,-,TRBD2,TGTGCCAGCAGTTCCCTTGGACTAGCGGGAGCGGATACGCAGTATTTT,CASSSLGLAGADTQYF
TRBV28,TRBJ2-7,-,TRBD2,TGTGCCAGCAGTTTGCTTATGACTAGCGGAAACTACGAGCAGTACTTC,CASSLLMTSGNYEQYF
TRBV7-2,TRBJ1-5,few,TRBD1,TGTGCCAGCAGCTCCCGGGGGACAGAGCTTCATCAGCCCCAGCATTTT,CASSSRGTELHQPQHF
TRBV6-1,TRBJ2-6,few,TRBD2,TGTGCCAGCAGGCGTCAGCGGGGCGCTGGGGCCAACGTCCTGACTTTC,CASRRQRGAGANVLTF
TRBV6-1,TRBJ2-7,-,-,TGTGCCAGCAGCGACCGGTGGACAGTTGGGGAGCAGTACTTC,CASSDRWTVGEQYF
TRBV24-1,TRBJ2-5,few,-,TGTGCCACCAGTCCGGGACTCGGCCCCCAAGAGACCCAGTACTTC,CATSPGLGPQETQYF
TRBV27,TRBJ2-1,few,TRBD2,TGTGCCAGCAGTCCCGGGACTAGCGGTTCCTACAATGAGCAGTTCTTC,CASSPGTSGSYNEQFF
TRBV5-1,TRBJ2-5,few,-,TGCGCCAGCAGCTTGGCCGGGGAGACCCAGTACTTC,CASSLAGETQYF
TRBV28,TRBJ2-5,-,TRBD2,TGTGCCAGCAGTCCCCGACTAGCGGGAGAGACCCAGTACTTC,CASSPRLAGETQYF
TRBV24-1,TRBJ2-5,-,-,TGTGCCACCAGTGATTTGTCGGCAGAAGAGACCCAGTACTTC,CATSDLSAEETQYF
TRBV7-9,TRBJ2-3,few,-,TGTGCCAGCAGCTTGTCCAGCGGCAGCACAGATACGCAGTATTTT,CASSLSSGSTDTQYF
TRBV7-9,TRBJ2-7,few,TRBD1,TGTGCCAGCAGTTGGGACAGCTACGAGCAGTACTTC,CASSWDSYEQYF
TRBV20-1,TRBJ2-7,-,-,TGCAGTGCTAGAGAGCCCACCTCCTACGAGCAGTACTTC,CSAREPTSYEQYF
TRBV20-1,TRBJ2-5,-,-,TGCAGTGCTAGTATTCGGTGGGAGACCCAGTACTTC,CSASIRWETQYF
TRBV29-1,TRBJ2-5,-,TRBD1,TGCAGCGTAACCGGGACAGGGAGACAAGAGACCCAGTACTTC,CSVTGTGRQETQYF